This T cell receptor beta chain comes out of a study of shared clonotypes between healthy human individuals. About the research overall: With ages of 18 to 49, the donors were a couple of women and a few men.

The germline V and J ends were trimmed by 6 bases and 3 bases, with 9 bases remaining between them. The CDR3 is 13 residues long. Germline CDR1 and CDR2: SGHTA and FQGNSA. Once extracted for a subset, genomic DNA was divided evenly among several immunoSEQ plates. The table came from immunoSEQ multiplex PCR; TCRdb's copy has only in-frame clones and leaves some out. Of 1 million to 1.2 million clones listed, 70% to 80% are singletons. This clone is a singleton in its sample. This chain connects TRBV7-2 to TRBJ2-4; possibly TRBD1 for D (6 bases). This sequence was found in a man younger than 35 in good health. Some clones in this sample may be carry-over from other donors' samples. Sample: memory CD4+ T cells from PBMCs. This sample's subset: CD45RA-negative fraction. The CDR3 here is CASSGRGKNIQYF. For the CDR3, the DNA is TGTGCCAGCAGTGGCAGGGGCAAAAACATTCAGTACTTC.